This T cell receptor beta chain was recovered during a study of spatial heterogeneity in lung cancer. In the study overall: Alpha-chain sequences were detected in numbers that were consistently lower than beta-chain sequences. On average, each unique TCR and UMI combination appeared more than ten times in raw reads. The study's findings and limits: Circulating ubiquitous expanded tumor TCRs were observed more frequently at resection than at follow-up.

TCRdb used MiXCR to reprocess the 5' RACE reads, holding one entry per CDR3 protein. The table lists about 85,000 distinct CDR3 sequences, approximately 20% of them singletons. Comments on this clonotype: What it binds is unknown.

The time point here: sample taken at primary tumor resection. In each case, whole RNA from tumor, nontumor lung or frozen PBMC was sequenced unsorted. Samples were obtained from about 75 donors, all untreated early-stage non-small cell lung cancer patients. Trimming took 5 bases from V and 0 from J; bases not matched to a gene: 6. Germline loops: CDR1 SGHTA, CDR2 FQGNSA. The CDR3 length is 17 residues. The TCR was taken from a male donor with early-stage non-small cell lung cancer. The chain has TRBV7-2 and TRBJ2-6; 8 bases map to TRBD1. The sequences come from PBMCs, collected at surgery. The CDR3 DNA sequence: TGTGCCAGCAGCAACGGACAGGGAATCTCTGGGGCCAACGTCCTGACTTTC. Protein: CASSNGQGISGANVLTF.